These 15 T cell receptor beta chains were sequenced from one sample in a study of blood T cell repertoires in COVID-19. TCRdb's table, derived via immunoSEQ multiplex PCR, lists solely in-frame clones and lacks some. The profile shows approximately 360,000 clones, around 83% of them singletons. Sequencing was performed on PBMCs or T cells enriched from blood (not recorded which). The receptors were sampled from a woman in her 50s who had recovered from COVID-19.

The V and J genes are TRBV2 and TRBJ1-5, with D hard to call. V was pared by 5 bases and J by 7 bases, with 15 bases between. Germline values: CDR1 SNHLY, CDR2 FYNNEI. The CDR3 has 14 residues. CDR3 amino acids: CASSTNGGRQPQHF. DNA for the CDR3: TGTGCCAGCAGTACAAATGGAGGGAGACAGCCCCAGCATTTT.

This sequence joins TRBV6-5 and TRBJ1-5; unclear D gene. This CDR3 has 14 amino acids. Germline CDR1 reads MNHEY; CDR2 reads SVGAGI. Between the trimmed V and J ends, which lost 11 bases and 6 bases, there was a span of 20 bases. The CDR3 spells CAATTHGGFQPQHF. In nucleotides, the CDR3 is TGTGCCGCCACAACCCACGGCGGATTTCAGCCCCAGCATTTT.

J is TRBJ1-4 and V is TRBV9; tentative D call: TRBD1 (5 bases). CDR1 is SGDLS, CDR2 YYNGEE, per germline. V shed 2 bases and J shed 5 bases, with 10 bases lying between them. CDR3 size: 14 residues. This CDR3 reads CASSVSTENEKLFF. The CDR3 DNA sequence: TGTGCCAGCAGCGTCTCGACAGAAAATGAAAAACTGTTTTTT.

This clone was observed a single time. Mismatch with germline at one junction end may stem from a read error. The genes are TRBV7-9 and TRBJ1-1; D is perhaps TRBD1 (5 bases). Germline-derived CDR1 and CDR2 are SEHNR and FQNEAQ (reference sequence). The CDR3 runs to 14 residues. The CDR3 protein is CASSNRQTTLAGVF. The CDR3 nucleotides are TGTGCCAGCAGCAACCGACAGACTACCTTAGCGGGTGTCTTT.

The chain employs TRBV29-1 and TRBJ1-1, with 7 bases that match TRBD1. CDR3 length equals 15 residues. Looked up from germline, CDR1 is SQVTM and CDR2 is ANQGSEA. V trimming: 4 bases; J trimming: 3 bases; junction bases outside the gene matches: 11. Here the CDR3 reads CSVGKGQGVYTEAFF. For the CDR3, the DNA is TGCAGCGTTGGAAAGGGGCAGGGGGTGTACACTGAAGCTTTCTTT.

This clone was counted a single time. This sequence joins TRBV19 and TRBJ1-3, with D perhaps matching TRBD1 (5 bases). The germline V gene encodes CDR1 LNHDA and CDR2 SQIVND (reference sequence). This CDR3 is 15 amino acids long. Trimming pared 6 bases from V and 0 bases from J, leaving 12 bases between. This chain's CDR3 is CASSPDTVSGNTIYF. CDR3 bases: TGTGCCAGTAGCCCGGACACCGTCTCTGGAAACACCATATATTTT. Variable domain in full (rest from reference TRBV19 and TRBJ1-3): DGGITQSPKYLFRKEGQNVTLSCEQNLNHDAMYWYRQDPGQGLRLIYYSQIVNDFQKGDIAEGYSVSREKKESFPLTVTSAQKNPTAFYLCASSPDTVSGNTIYFGEGSWLTVV.

The chain couples TRBV19 to TRBJ1-1, with a weak D call TRBD1 (6 bases). The CDR3 is 15 amino acids. Germline V gives CDR1 LNHDA, CDR2 SQIVND (reference sequence). The ends were cut back, 7 bases at V and 0 bases at J, with 15 bases in the middle. The CDR3 DNA reads TGTGCCAGTATCCCCGGGACACCTTTGAACACTGAAGCTTTCTTT. It yields the protein CASIPGTPLNTEAFF. The entire variable domain, with the rest obtained from reference TRBV19 and TRBJ1-1, is as follows: DGGITQSPKYLFRKEGQNVTLSCEQNLNHDAMYWYRQDPGQGLRLIYYSQIVNDFQKGDIAEGYSVSREKKESFPLTVTSAQKNPTAFYLCASIPGTPLNTEAFFGQGTRLTVV.

The chain joins TRBV18 to TRBJ1-4; 8 bases align to TRBD1. The V and J ends lost 4 bases and 6 bases, in that order; junction bases with no gene match: 4. The CDR3 loop spans 14 amino acids. Germline V gene lookup returns CDR1 KGHSH and CDR2 LQKENI. The DNA of the CDR3 is TGTGCCAGCTCACTGGACAGGGTTGATGAAAAACTGTTTTTT. The encoded protein is CASSLDRVDEKLFF.

This clone was seen a handful of times. This chain connects TRBV6-2 or TRBV6-3 to TRBJ1-5, with 9 bases aligning to TRBD1. The CDR3 spans 19 residues. V gave up 2 bases and J gave up 4 bases; unmatched junction bases: 15. Germline lookup yields CDR1 MNHEY and CDR2 SVGEGT. The chain's CDR3 is CASSYNWDRAKPNNQPQHF. The DNA for the CDR3 is TGTGCCAGCAGTTACAATTGGGACAGGGCAAAACCAAATAATCAGCCCCAGCATTTT.

The V and J genes are TRBV5-6 and TRBJ1-2, with 11 bases matching TRBD1. The junction had 12 bases not matched to a gene; V was cut back by 7 bases and J by 7 bases. Germline loops: CDR1 SGHDT, CDR2 YYEEEE. The CDR3 has 15 amino acids. Here the CDR3 DNA reads TGTGCCAGCTGGGGTTATACCGGGACAGGGGGTGGCTACACCTTC. This translates into CASWGYTGTGGGYTF.

This chain connects TRBV19 to TRBJ2-1; 9 nucleotides agree with TRBD2. The CDR3 consists of 17 residues. J lost 0 bases, V lost 3 bases, and 6 bases had no gene match. Germline loops: CDR1 LNHDA, CDR2 SQIVND (reference sequence). The CDR3, as DNA: TGTGCCAGTAGTATCTTAGGAGCGGGAGGCTCCTACAATGAGCAGTTCTTC. Translation gives CASSILGAGGSYNEQFF.

This clone was found once. The V gene is TRBV4-3, the J gene TRBJ1-6; 8 positions agree with TRBD1. V was clipped by 3 bases and J by 2 bases; unmatched bases: 12. The CDR3 totals 19 residues. Germline CDR1 reads LGHNA; CDR2 reads YSLEER. The CDR3 sequence: CASSHTYKQGAPYNSPLHF. The DNA for the CDR3 is TGCGCCAGCAGCCACACGTATAAGCAGGGGGCCCCCTATAATTCACCCCTCCACTTT.

The gene calls are TRBV9 and TRBJ2-1; unclear D gene. The V and J ends lost 1 base and 2 bases respectively, with 10 bases between them. The CDR3 loop spans 15 amino acids. The germline V gene has CDR1 SGDLS and CDR2 YYNGEE. The CDR3 nucleotides are TGTGCCAGCAGCGTACAGGCCATAACCTACAATGAGCAGTTCTTC. It is translated as CASSVQAITYNEQFF.

The chain couples TRBV6-5 to TRBJ1-3, with a tentative D call TRBD1 (5 bases). The CDR3 extends over 15 amino acids. V was shortened by 2 bases and J by 2 bases, with 10 bases between the two germline ends. The germline CDR1 and CDR2 sequences are MNHEY and SVGAGI. CDR3 bases: TGTGCCAGCAGTTACGGGGGGGTTCCTGGAAACACCATATATTTT. Protein sequence: CASSYGGVPGNTIYF.

The chain is built from TRBV30 and TRBJ1-5, with a possible D match to TRBD1 (5 bases). The CDR3 is 15 residues long. V was cut by 0 bases and J by 7 bases, with 16 bases left in between. Germline V gene data show CDR1 as GTSNPN and CDR2 as SVGIG (reference sequence). CDR3: CAWSVSGVLGQPQHF. CDR3 coding DNA: TGTGCCTGGAGTGTATCGGGGGTTTTAGGACAGCCCCAGCATTTT.